This TCR beta chain was obtained from a study of blood T cells in healthy people across ages (dated by TCRdb to between 2014 and 2017). General notes on the study: Template switching captured roughly one uniquely barcoded TCR beta cDNA molecule per two T cells in model experiments. To avoid experimental bias, donors of different ages were spread randomly across the sequencing lanes. For two donors (one aged 18 to 29 and one aged 80 or older), the study analyzed two additional independent replicas of 1 million unique cDNA reads from the same blood draw. Age-related changes in TCR beta repertoire diversity were measured in the study by deep sequencing normalized with unique cDNA molecular identifiers. The donors were divided into four age groups: young (average around 15 years), middle-aged (about 40), aged (62) and long-lived (roughly 82).

Donors were roughly 40 systemically healthy Caucasian individuals from Russia aged 6 to 90 years. Ten milliliters of peripheral blood were drawn from each donor into EDTA-treated Vacutainer tubes. Ficoll-Paque density-gradient centrifugation was used to isolate PBMCs, with at least 7 million per sample. Total RNA, at least 6 micrograms per sample, was extracted from PBMCs with Trizol reagent. The percentages of naive CD45RAhigh/CD27high T cells were determined by flow cytometry on a PBMC aliquot from every donor. Libraries came from 5' RACE. Sequencing relied on an Illumina HiSeq 2500. A second PCR of about 7 to 12 cycles was run with a J-beta primer mix and a sample-barcoded 5' primer. A template-switch 5' adaptor carrying 12 random nucleotides introduced a unique molecular identifier onto each TCR beta cDNA molecule. Each sample yielded at least 3 million CDR3-containing paired-end reads. First-strand cDNA synthesis was performed from all RNA using the Mint cDNA synthesis kit, with priming by a TRBC-specific oligonucleotide. Following uracil-DNA glycosylase treatment, a first 18-cycle PCR with universal primers M1SS and BC2_uni_R was performed on all cDNA. From the authors' description of their analysis: For normalization, 1 million high-quality reads, each with a distinct molecular identifier, were randomly selected from each sample. Instead of being binned into consensus sequences, reads that shared molecular identifiers were thrown out. MiTCR, with a Q25 quality threshold and the strictest error-elimination algorithm, was used for CDR3 identification, clonotype clustering and error correction. A nonparametric unseen species model with Euler transformation was used to estimate lower-bound total TCR beta diversity. Using fastp trimming at Q25 and MiXCR clonotype assembly, TCRdb reanalyzed the public sequencing data and kept in-frame beta chains. Each entry is one CDR3 protein sequence, shown with its most common DNA and genes. TCRdb's processing, not the study's, gives the V and J calls here. This sample lists under 2,000,000 distinct CDR3 sequences; roughly 50% were detected once. The ten most abundant clones make up roughly 2% of the sample.

The germline V gene (reference sequence) sets CDR1 to DFQATT and CDR2 to SNEGSKA. Reading from cysteine to phenylalanine, the CDR3 counts 13 amino acids. The read is trimmed to its CDR3 DNA, 39 bases read in frame from base 1. As for this clonotype: Its antigen target is currently unknown. No qualities accompany the bases; no much larger clone lies one base away.

Study-level results and caveats: As age increased, observed TCR beta diversity per million T cells dropped in a roughly linear way, and a significant reduction was already evident by age 40. Since profiling was done on bulk unsorted PBMCs, naive and antigen-experienced compartments could not be conclusively compared. Because donor CMV infection status was unknown, age-related changes in expanded clonotypes were potentially confounded. Compared with the aged group, more naive CD4+ T cells, fewer expanded clones and increased TCR diversity were shown by the long-lived group, suggesting age selection. Total diversity estimates from one million sequenced T cells were considered lower bounds and underestimates. A strong correlation was found between observed TCR beta diversity and the percentage of naive T cells measured by flow cytometry.

Sample: blood. This clonotype originated in a woman aged 35 to 49 in good health. Recombination connected TRBV20-1 to TRBJ2-5; tentative D gene TRBD1, with 7 bases matching. The closer fit of TRBJ2-7 to the DNA end suggests the J call may be wrong. In nucleotide form, the sequence is TGCAGTGCTAGAGATCAGGGGGGCTACGAGCAGTACTTC. Translated, it gives CSARDQGGYEQYF.